These T cell receptor beta chains were read from a single sample in a study of CD8+ T cells in alopecia areata. The assay was immunoSEQ multiplex PCR, and TCRdb's table has in-frame clones only and misses some. The table shows about 140,000 clones, with 51% occurring only once. The specimen was CD4+ T cells sorted from blood, collected at week 0. The receptors were sampled from a human donor with alopecia areata. CDR3s include the opening cysteine and the closing phenylalanine or tryptophan. A D gene is named only where the DNA matches it firmly. A clone size is listed for some rows: how often the clone was seen (once, few, many), or a class if it is expanded.

v_gene	j_gene	len	d_gene	abundance	CDR3nt	CDR3aa
TRBV6-1	TRBJ2-2	15	TRBD1	NA	TGTGCCAGCAGTGGCCCAGGGGGAGTAACCGGGGAGCTGTTTTTT	CASSGPGGVTGELFF
TRBV20-1	TRBJ2-1	11	NA	NA	TGCAGTGCTAGCAAACGGGATGAGCAGTTCTTC	CSASKRDEQFF
TRBV4-3	TRBJ2-7	15	NA	NA	TGCGCCAGCAGCCAGCTACGGGACTCCTCCTACGAGCAGTACTTC	CASSQLRDSSYEQYF
TRBV29-1	TRBJ2-1	16	TRBD2	few	TGCAGCGTTGGACCGCTTCCGGGGGGTAAACCAAATGAGCAGTTCTTC	CSVGPLPGGKPNEQFF
TRBV10-3	TRBJ2-1	17	TRBD2	NA	TGTGCCATCAGTTCTTCCGGGACTAGCGGGAGGACCAGTATGCAGTTCTTC	CAISSSGTSGRTSMQFF
TRBV10-3	TRBJ2-5	15	TRBD1	few	TGTGCCATCAGTCACGGACAGGGGTACCAAGAGACCCAGTACTTC	CAISHGQGYQETQYF
TRBV7-9	TRBJ1-5	14	NA	medium-sized	TGTGCCAGCAGCTCCATGACGGGCAATCAGCCCCAGCATTTT	CASSSMTGNQPQHF
TRBV30	TRBJ2-1	11	NA	NA	TGTGCCTGGAGTAAGGGCAATGAGCAGTTCTTC	CAWSKGNEQFF
TRBV4-2	TRBJ1-2	15	TRBD1	NA	TGTGCCAGCAGCCACGCGGACAGGGACGACTATGGCTACACCTTC	CASSHADRDDYGYTF
TRBV19	TRBJ2-5	14	TRBD1	NA	TGTGCCAGTAGTACACAGGGGGCTCAGGAGACCCAGTACTTC	CASSTQGAQETQYF
TRBV27	TRBJ1-1	15	TRBD1	few	TGTGCCAGCAGTTATGGACAGGGTTTGAACACTGAAGCTTTCTTT	CASSYGQGLNTEAFF
TRBV7-8	TRBJ1-2	13	NA	NA	TGTGCCAGCAGCACCACCAGGGGTGGAGGCTACACCTTC	CASSTTRGGGYTF
TRBV29-1	TRBJ2-1	13	TRBD2	few	TGCAGCGCCCGGACTAGCGGATACAATGAGCAGTTCTTC	CSARTSGYNEQFF
TRBV4-2	TRBJ1-1	13	TRBD1	few	TGTGCCAGCAGCCAGACAGGGGTCACTGAAGCTTTCTTT	CASSQTGVTEAFF
TRBV19	TRBJ2-1	15	TRBD2	NA	TGTGCCAGTAGTGTATGGGGGAGGGTCTCGGATGAGCAGTTCTTC	CASSVWGRVSDEQFF
TRBV27	TRBJ2-7	14	NA	NA	TGTGCCAGCAGTTCCGGCCTCAGAGGCTACGAGCAGTACTTC	CASSSGLRGYEQYF
TRBV7-2	TRBJ2-3	14	TRBD1	few	TGTGCCAGCAGCCGACTACAGGGGACAGATACGCAGTATTTT	CASSRLQGTDTQYF
TRBV28	TRBJ1-2	12	NA	NA	TGTGCCAGCACCCAGTTTAACTATGGCTACACCTTC	CASTQFNYGYTF
TRBV11-2	TRBJ2-7	14	TRBD1	NA	TGTGCCAGCAGCACTCGGACAGGGGCTAACGAGCAGTACTTC	CASSTRTGANEQYF
TRBV2	TRBJ2-3	15	NA	NA	TGTGCCAGCAGCAGAACTACAGGTGGAGGAGATACGCAGTATTTT	CASSRTTGGGDTQYF
TRBV5-1	TRBJ2-3	15	TRBD1	NA	TGCGCCAGCAGGCCCGGGACAGGGCCATCCGATACGCAGTATTTT	CASRPGTGPSDTQYF
TRBV9	TRBJ1-2	14	TRBD1	many	TGTGCCAGCAGCGTAGGACAGGGGAACTATGGCTACACCTTC	CASSVGQGNYGYTF
TRBV7-6	TRBJ2-6	16	NA	NA	TGTGCCAGCAGCCCCTCCCGGCCCTCTGGGGCCAACGTCCTGACTTTC	CASSPSRPSGANVLTF